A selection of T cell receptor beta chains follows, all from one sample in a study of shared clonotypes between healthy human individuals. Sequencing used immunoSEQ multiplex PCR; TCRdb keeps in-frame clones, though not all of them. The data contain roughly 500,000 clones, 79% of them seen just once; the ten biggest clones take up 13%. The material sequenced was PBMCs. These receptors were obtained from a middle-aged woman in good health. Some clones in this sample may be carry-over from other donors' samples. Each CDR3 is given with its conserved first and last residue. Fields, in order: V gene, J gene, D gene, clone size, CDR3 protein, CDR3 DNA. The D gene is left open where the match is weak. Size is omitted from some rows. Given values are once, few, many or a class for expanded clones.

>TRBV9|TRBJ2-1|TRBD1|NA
CASSVAPSRDRGNEQFF
TGTGCCAGCAGCGTAGCTCCTTCTCGAGACAGGGGCAATGAGCAGTTCTTC
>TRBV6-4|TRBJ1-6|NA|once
CASSDYSSPLHF
TGTGCCAGCAGTGACTATAGTTCACCCCTCCACTTT
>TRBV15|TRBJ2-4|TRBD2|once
CATSIPLGREAPLAKNIQYF
TGTGCCACCAGCATTCCCCTAGGGCGGGAGGCTCCTCTAGCCAAAAACATTCAGTACTTC
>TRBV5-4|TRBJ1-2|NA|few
CASSTDRNYGYTF
TGTGCCAGCAGCACAGACAGGAACTATGGCTACACCTTC
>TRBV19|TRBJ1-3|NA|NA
CASSILDPGSGNTIYF
TGTGCCAGTAGTATATTGGACCCCGGCTCTGGAAACACCATATATTTT
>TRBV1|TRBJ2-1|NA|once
CTSSEVSGNGNEQFF
TGCACCAGCAGCGAAGTTAGCGGGAACGGCAATGAGCAGTTCTTC
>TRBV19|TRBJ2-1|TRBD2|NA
CASSARGLAGLWEQFF
TGTGCCAGTAGTGCTAGGGGTCTAGCGGGATTATGGGAGCAGTTCTTC
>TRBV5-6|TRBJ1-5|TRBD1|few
CASSSTGTQPQHF
TGTGCCAGCAGCTCGACAGGGACTCAGCCCCAGCATTTT
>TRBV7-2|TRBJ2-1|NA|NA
CASSLHGTFDEQFF
TGTGCCAGCAGCCTTCACGGTACGTTCGATGAGCAGTTCTTC
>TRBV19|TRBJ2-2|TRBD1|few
CASRGTGMTNTGELFF
TGTGCCAGTAGGGGGACAGGGATGACGAACACCGGGGAGCTGTTTTTT
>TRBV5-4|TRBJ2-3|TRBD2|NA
CASSFPSGPTDTQYF
TGTGCCAGCAGCTTCCCTAGCGGCCCCACAGATACGCAGTATTTT
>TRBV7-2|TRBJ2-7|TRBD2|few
CASSLVGAGGPREQYF
TGTGCCAGCAGCTTAGTAGGGGCGGGAGGGCCCCGCGAGCAGTACTTC
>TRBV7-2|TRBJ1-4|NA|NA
CASSVSRGTNEKLFF
TGTGCCAGCAGCGTGTCTAGGGGAACTAATGAAAAACTGTTTTTT
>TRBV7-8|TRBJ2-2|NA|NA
CASSLARLTTGELFF
TGTGCCAGCAGCTTAGCACGGCTTACCACCGGGGAGCTGTTTTTT
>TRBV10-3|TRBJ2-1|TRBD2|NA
CAISEPGLAIYNEQFF
TGTGCCATCAGTGAGCCGGGACTAGCTATCTACAATGAGCAGTTCTTC
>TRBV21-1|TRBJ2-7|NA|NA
CATFSRAGEQYF
TGTGCCACCTTTTCGAGGGCGGGGGAGCAGTACTTC
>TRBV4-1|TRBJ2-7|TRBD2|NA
CASSQDRLAESYEQYF
TGCGCCAGCAGCCAAGATAGACTAGCGGAGTCCTACGAGCAGTACTTC
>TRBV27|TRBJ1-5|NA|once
CASRSEMGYNQPQHF
TGTGCCAGCCGCTCCGAGATGGGGTACAATCAGCCCCAGCATTTT
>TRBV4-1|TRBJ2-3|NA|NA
CASSQVGVGTDTQYF
TGCGCCAGCAGCCAAGTGGGGGTGGGCACAGATACGCAGTATTTT
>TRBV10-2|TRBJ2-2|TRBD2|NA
CASTRSRLAGVDTGELFF
TGCGCCAGCACTCGCAGCAGGCTAGCGGGAGTTGACACCGGGGAGCTGTTTTTT
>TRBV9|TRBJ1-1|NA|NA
CASSGTGQGHTEAFF
TGTGCCAGCAGCGGAACAGGGCAGGGCCATACTGAAGCTTTCTTT
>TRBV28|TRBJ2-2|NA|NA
CASSPPQNTGELFF
TGTGCCAGCAGTCCCCCACAGAACACCGGGGAGCTGTTTTTT
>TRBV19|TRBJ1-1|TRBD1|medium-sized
CASSVTGNAEAFF
TGTGCCAGTAGTGTGACAGGGAACGCTGAAGCTTTCTTT
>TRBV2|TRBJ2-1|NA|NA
CASSEFRYNEQFF
TGTGCCAGCAGTGAATTTAGGTACAATGAGCAGTTCTTC
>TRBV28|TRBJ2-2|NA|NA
CASSFREILFF
TGTGCCAGCAGCTTCCGGGAGATTCTGTTTTTT
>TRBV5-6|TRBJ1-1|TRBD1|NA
CASSRTGGQGFTEAFF
TGTGCCAGCAGCCGAACGGGGGGACAGGGGTTCACTGAAGCTTTCTTT
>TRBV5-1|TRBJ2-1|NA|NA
CASSSLAIEAGEQFF
TGCGCCAGCAGCTCGCTAGCTATCGAGGCGGGTGAGCAGTTCTTC
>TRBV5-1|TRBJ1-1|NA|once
CASSLGGRANTEAFF
TGCGCCAGCAGCTTGGGTGGCAGGGCGAACACTGAAGCTTTCTTT
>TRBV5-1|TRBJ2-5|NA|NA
CASSLGLAQETQYF
TGCGCCAGCAGCTTGGGGCTAGCTCAAGAGACCCAGTACTTC